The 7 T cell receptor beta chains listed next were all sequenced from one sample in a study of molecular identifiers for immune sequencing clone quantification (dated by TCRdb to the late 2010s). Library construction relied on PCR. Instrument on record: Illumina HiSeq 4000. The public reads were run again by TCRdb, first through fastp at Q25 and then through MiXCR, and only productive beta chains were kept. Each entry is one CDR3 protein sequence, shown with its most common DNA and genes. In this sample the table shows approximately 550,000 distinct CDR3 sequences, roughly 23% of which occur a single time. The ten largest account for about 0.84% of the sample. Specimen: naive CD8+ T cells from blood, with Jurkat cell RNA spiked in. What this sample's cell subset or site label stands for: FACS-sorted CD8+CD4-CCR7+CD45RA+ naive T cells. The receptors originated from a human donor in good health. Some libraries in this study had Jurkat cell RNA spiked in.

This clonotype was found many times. The DNA for the CDR3 is TGTGCCAGCAGCTCCTGGACAGGGGCCGCTGAAGCTTTCTTT. This encodes CASSSWTGAAEAFF. The chain uses TRBV7-9 and TRBJ1-1, with 9 bases lining up with TRBD1. The ends lost 4 bases at V and 6 bases at J; junction bases unmatched: 6. Germline values: CDR1 SEHNR, CDR2 FQNEAQ (reference sequence). The CDR3 extends over 14 amino acids. Full variable domain (missing parts from reference TRBV7-9 and TRBJ1-1): DTGVSQNPRHKITKRGQNVTFRCDPISEHNRLYWYRQTLGQGPEFLTYFQNEAQLEKSRLLSDRFSAERPKGSFSTLEIQRTEQGDSAMYLCASSSWTGAAEAFFGQGTRLTVV.

The CDR3 reads CASSLVQGEREQYF. CDR3 sequence (DNA): TGCGCCAGCAGCTTGGTTCAGGGGGAGAGGGAGCAGTACTTC. This chain uses TRBV5-1 with TRBJ2-7; 7 nucleotides agree with TRBD1. Germline V gives CDR1 SGHRS, CDR2 YFSETQ. This CDR3 is built from 14 residues. The V and J ends lost 0 bases and 7 bases, in that order; junction bases with no gene match: 7.

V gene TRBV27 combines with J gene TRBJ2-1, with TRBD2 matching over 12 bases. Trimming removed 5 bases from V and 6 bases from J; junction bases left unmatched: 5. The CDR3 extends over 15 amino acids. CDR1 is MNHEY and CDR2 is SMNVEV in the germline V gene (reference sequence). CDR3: CASSILAGGSNEQFF. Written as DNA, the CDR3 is TGTGCCAGCAGTATTCTAGCGGGAGGGTCCAATGAGCAGTTCTTC.

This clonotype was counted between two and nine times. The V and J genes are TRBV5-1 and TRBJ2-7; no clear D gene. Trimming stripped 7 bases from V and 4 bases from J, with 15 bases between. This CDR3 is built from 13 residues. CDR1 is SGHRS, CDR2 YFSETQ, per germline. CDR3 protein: CASGEGLRYEQYF. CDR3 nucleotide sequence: TGCGCCAGCGGCGAAGGATTGCGGTACGAGCAGTACTTC.

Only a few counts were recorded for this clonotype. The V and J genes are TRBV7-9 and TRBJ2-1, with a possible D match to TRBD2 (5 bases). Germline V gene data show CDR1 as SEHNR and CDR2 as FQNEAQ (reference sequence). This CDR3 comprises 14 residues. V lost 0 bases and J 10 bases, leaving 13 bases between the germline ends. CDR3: CASSLAGVATEQFF. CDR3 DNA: TGTGCCAGCAGCTTAGCGGGAGTAGCAACCGAGCAGTTCTTC. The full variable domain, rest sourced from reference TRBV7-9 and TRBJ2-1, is DTGVSQNPRHKITKRGQNVTFRCDPISEHNRLYWYRQTLGQGPEFLTYFQNEAQLEKSRLLSDRFSAERPKGSFSTLEIQRTEQGDSAMYLCASSLAGVATEQFFGPGTRLTVL.

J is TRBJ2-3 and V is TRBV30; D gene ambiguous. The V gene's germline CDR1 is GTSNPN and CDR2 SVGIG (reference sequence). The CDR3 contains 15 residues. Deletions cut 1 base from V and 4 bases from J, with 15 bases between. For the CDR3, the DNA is TGTGCCTGGAGTGCCTCCCCCCTGGGCGCAGATACGCAGTATTTT. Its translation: CAWSASPLGADTQYF.

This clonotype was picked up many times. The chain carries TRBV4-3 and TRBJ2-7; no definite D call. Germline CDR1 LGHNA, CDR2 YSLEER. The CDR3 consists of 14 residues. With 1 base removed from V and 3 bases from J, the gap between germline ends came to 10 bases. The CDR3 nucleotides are TGCGCCAGCAGCCAAGGCGTCAGCCACTACGAGCAGTACTTC. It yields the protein CASSQGVSHYEQYF.